This TCR beta chain was obtained from a study of technical replicates of blood from several donors (dated by TCRdb to the late 2010s). To note about this clone: Its antigen specificity is not known. No base quality values were provided; no much bigger clone lies one nucleotide off.

V trim: 6 bases; J trim: 0 bases; unmatched bases: 13. From the germline V gene (reference sequence), CDR1 is MNHEY and CDR2 is SMNVEV. The CDR3, cysteine through phenylalanine, is 19 amino acids long. CDR3 DNA only is kept here, 57 bases in frame from base 1. The library was prepared using the immunoSEQ multiplex PCR assay. This is the immuneACCESS table as TCRdb keeps it, with only in-frame sequences that have V and J called. A part of the clones is gone; compared with another copy, unresolved V genes explain less than half, and the rest is unexplained. The table for this sample lists 55,000 to 75,000 clones; about nine tenths of them were counted only once. In total, the top ten clones hold about 4.3% of the sample.

The clonotype comes from a human donor in good health. Some clones in this sample may be carry-over from other donors' samples. Recombination joined TRBV27 with TRBJ2-2; 10 middle bases align to TRBD2. The sequencing sample was made of PBMCs. CDR3 reads: CASRSPPLAGVPNTGELFF. Read as DNA, the sequence is TGTGCCAGCAGGTCCCCCCCCCTAGCGGGGGTTCCGAACACCGGGGAGCTGTTTTTT.